Presented here are 24 T cell receptor beta chains from one specimen sequenced in a study of blood T cells in healthy people across ages. Primed by a sample-barcoded 5' primer and a J-beta primer mix, a second PCR proceeded for roughly 6 to 12 cycles. Each CDR3 protein is one row after TCRdb ran MiXCR on the 5' RACE reads. The table records about a million distinct CDR3 sequences, about 53% of them present only once. Sequences were obtained from blood. These receptors came from a woman aged 60-70 years in good health.

The chain links TRBV12-3 or TRBV12-4 to TRBJ1-2, with 7 nucleotides matching TRBD1. This CDR3 is 13 amino acids long. J lost 7 bases, V lost 2 bases, and 4 bases had no gene match. Here the CDR3 reads CASSLTRQGGYTF. DNA for the CDR3: TGTGCCAGCAGTTTAACCAGACAGGGTGGCTACACCTTC.

V is TRBV2 and J is TRBJ2-7; 9 positions match TRBD1. The V gene end was trimmed by 7 bases and the J gene end by 2 bases; junction bases not matched to a gene: 6. This CDR3 has 14 amino acids. Germline loops: CDR1 SNHLY, CDR2 FYNNEI. CDR3 region: CASNRDRVTYEQYF. CDR3 DNA sequence: TGTGCCAGCAACCGGGACAGGGTAACCTACGAGCAGTACTTC.

This clonotype was counted between two and nine times. The gene calls are TRBV7-6 and TRBJ2-5; TRBD1 aligns across 9 bases. The DNA matches TRBJ2-7 better at its end, which makes the J call doubtful. Germline CDR1 SGHVS, CDR2 FNYEAQ. The CDR3 totals 16 residues. This CDR3 is CASSLPRQGGVGEQYF. The CDR3 nucleotides read TGTGCCAGCAGCCTTCCTCGACAGGGGGGGGTCGGCGAGCAGTACTTC.

The V gene is TRBV3-1, the J gene TRBJ2-5, with 8 positions matching TRBD2. The CDR3 is made up of 19 amino acids. The ends lost 2 bases at V and 6 bases at J; junction bases unmatched: 20. CDR1 is LGHDT and CDR2 is YNNKEL in the germline V gene (reference sequence). The CDR3 protein is CASSQQFNSGNKIEQTQYF. The CDR3, as DNA: TGTGCCAGCAGCCAACAGTTCAATAGCGGGAACAAAATAGAGCAGACCCAGTACTTC.

The V and J genes are TRBV6-2 or TRBV6-3 and TRBJ2-5; D not certain. CDR3 length: 15 residues. The germline V gene has CDR1 MNHEY and CDR2 SVGEGT. V was cut by 5 bases and J by 1 base, with 14 bases left in between. The chain's CDR3 is CASSVGPFIQETQYF. As DNA, the CDR3 is TGTGCCAGCAGTGTAGGACCGTTCATCCAAGAGACCCAGTACTTC.

V gene TRBV7-9 combines with J gene TRBJ2-1; a possible D gene is TRBD2 (5 bases). V was shortened by 9 bases and J by 5 bases, with 14 bases between the two germline ends. There are 13 residues in the CDR3. Germline CDR1 reads SEHNR; CDR2 reads FQNEAQ (reference sequence). The CDR3 coding sequence is TGTGCCAGTATTTGGACTGAAAACAATGAGCAGTTCTTC. Protein product: CASIWTENNEQFF.

The chain couples TRBV7-2 to TRBJ2-3; 13 nucleotides match TRBD2. From germline, CDR1 is SGHTA and CDR2 FQGNSA. The CDR3 is 17 residues long. The J segment lost 4 bases and the V segment lost 5 bases, leaving 9 bases of the junction unmatched. CDR3: CASSGWTSGSRADTQYF. CDR3 bases: TGTGCCAGCAGCGGATGGACTAGCGGGAGTAGAGCAGATACGCAGTATTTT.

This rearrangement joins TRBV5-6 to TRBJ1-6; 11 bases agree with TRBD1. The CDR3 length is 19 residues. V lost 0 bases and J lost 8; bases outside the gene matches: 13. Germline V lookup: CDR1 SGHDT, CDR2 YYEEEE. The CDR3 DNA sequence: TGTGCCAGCAGCTTGGGCTCGGACAGGGGGCGAGAACCCGATTCACCCCTCCACTTT. It encodes CASSLGSDRGREPDSPLHF.

V usage is TRBV5-1 and J usage is TRBJ2-5; 7 bases line up with TRBD1. The J call is uncertain, as TRBJ2-7 better fits the DNA end. The CDR3 has 14 amino acids. From germline, CDR1 is SGHRS and CDR2 YFSETQ. The CDR3 bases are TGCGCCAGCAGCTTGCTAGGGGGCTATAACGAGCAGTACTTC. It encodes CASSLLGGYNEQYF.

In its sample, this clonotype was seen a few times. CDR3 DNA: TGTGCCATCAGTGAGTCGACCGGGAGGGCAGATACGCAGTATTTT. Its translation is CAISESTGRADTQYF. The rearrangement uses TRBV10-3 and TRBJ2-3, with 8 positions matching TRBD2. From germline, CDR1 is ENHRY and CDR2 SYGVKD. With 0 bases clipped from V and 4 bases from J, the junction kept 3 bases outside the gene matches. This CDR3 contains 15 residues.

This clonotype came up a few times. The gene calls are TRBV14 and TRBJ2-1; D is perhaps TRBD1 (5 bases). Germline assignment: CDR1 SGHDN and CDR2 FVKESK. There are 12 residues in the CDR3. V shed 3 bases and J shed 10 bases, with 10 bases lying between them. CDR3 amino acids: CASSQGWTEQFF. The CDR3 nucleotides read TGTGCCAGCAGCCAGGGGTGGACAGAGCAGTTCTTC.

V gene TRBV5-5 combines with J gene TRBJ1-2; D gene unclear. The CDR3 consists of 14 residues. Germline V lookup: CDR1 SGHKS, CDR2 YYEKEE (reference sequence). Trimming cost V 6 bases and J 0 bases, with 12 bases left between them. The CDR3 sequence: CASTQIQANYGYTF. As DNA, the CDR3 is TGTGCCAGCACGCAAATTCAAGCTAACTATGGCTACACCTTC.

This clonotype was counted only a few times. V and J are TRBV20-1 and TRBJ2-1; D is undetermined. CDR3 length: 15 residues. Germline loops: CDR1 DFQATT, CDR2 SNEGSKA (reference sequence). The V gene lost 4 bases and the J gene lost 0 bases, with 13 bases spanning the gap. The CDR3: CSAIWQSSSYNEQFF. The CDR3 DNA reads TGCAGTGCTATATGGCAGAGCAGCTCCTACAATGAGCAGTTCTTC.

V and J are TRBV6-2 or TRBV6-3 and TRBJ2-7, with D perhaps TRBD1 or TRBD2 (5 bases each). Germline values: CDR1 MNHEY, CDR2 SVGEGT. This CDR3 has 15 amino acids. Trimming removed 3 bases at V and 2 bases at J, with 14 bases between. This CDR3 reads CASSYGTPRPYEQYF. CDR3 sequence (DNA): TGTGCCAGCAGTTATGGGACCCCACGTCCCTACGAGCAGTACTTC.

A remark on this clonotype: This could be a read error, since a much larger clone is one nucleotide away. The rearrangement uses TRBV6-4 and TRBJ2-5; TRBD2 aligns across 10 bases. The germline V gene encodes CDR1 MRHNA and CDR2 SNTAGT. J gave up 11 bases and V 2 bases, and 14 bases lay outside the gene matches. The CDR3 sequence is 16 residues long. The CDR3 sequence: CASSDLPAGGRGEQYF. DNA for the CDR3: TGTGCCAGCAGTGACCTTCCAGCGGGAGGGCGGGGTGAGCAGTACTTC.

The chain links TRBV12-3 or TRBV12-4 to TRBJ1-1; D is possibly TRBD1 (5 bases). The CDR3 covers 13 residues. The germline V and J ends were trimmed by 0 bases and 8 bases, with 10 bases remaining between them. Here the CDR3 DNA reads TGTGCCAGCAGTTTAGCACGGGGACCGGAAGCTTTCTTT. Protein sequence: CASSLARGPEAFF.

The J gene is TRBJ2-7, the V gene TRBV27; TRBD1 is a possible D gene (5 bases). The germline V gene encodes CDR1 MNHEY and CDR2 SMNVEV (reference sequence). This CDR3 region has 14 residues. Trimming removed 2 bases at V and 3 bases at J, with 11 bases between. The DNA of the CDR3 is TGTGCCAGCAGTTTAAGCGTAGGGGTCTACGAGCAGTACTTC. Translated: CASSLSVGVYEQYF.

This clonotype has just a few counts. V and J are TRBV12-3 or TRBV12-4 and TRBJ2-7; D gene ambiguous. Deletions cut 3 bases from V and 3 bases from J, with 9 bases between. The CDR3 is made up of 13 amino acids. The CDR3 region is CASSFNSLYEQYF. The CDR3 DNA follows: TGTGCCAGCAGTTTTAACAGCCTCTACGAGCAGTACTTC.

V usage is TRBV10-3 and J usage is TRBJ2-5; TRBD1 agrees at 9 bases. This CDR3 region has 17 residues. Losses at the gene ends were 7 bases for V and 5 bases for J; bases not matched to a gene: 17. Per the germline V gene, CDR1 is ENHRY and CDR2 is SYGVKD. The CDR3 coding sequence is TGTGCCATCAAGGGGACGGGACAGGGAGGGTTCGCGGAGACCCAGTACTTC. This translates into CAIKGTGQGGFAETQYF.

This clonotype showed up just a few times. V gene TRBV11-2 combines with J gene TRBJ2-1; D assignment may be TRBD1 or TRBD2 (5 bases each). Trimming cost V 5 bases and J 6 bases, with 17 bases left between them. This CDR3 comprises 15 residues. The germline CDR1 and CDR2 sequences are SGHAT and FQNNGV. As DNA, the CDR3 is TGTGCCAGCAGCCGAGGATGGGACGCACCCAATGAGCAGTTCTTC. Its translation is CASSRGWDAPNEQFF.

This clonotype appeared a few times. V and J are TRBV24-1 and TRBJ2-2; 13 bases are a match to TRBD2. J lost 5 bases, V lost 7 bases, and 9 bases had no gene match. This CDR3 has 17 residues. CDR1 and CDR2 from the germline V gene are KGHDR and SFDVKD. Written as DNA, the CDR3 is TGTGCCACCAGCGATGGACTAGCGGGAGTCTATACCGGGGAGCTGTTTTTT. Translation gives CATSDGLAGVYTGELFF.

CDR3 residues: CASSNRGSSYEQYF. The CDR3 bases are TGTGCCAGCAGCAATCGCGGCAGCTCCTACGAGCAGTACTTC. V is TRBV21-1 and J is TRBJ2-7. TRBV21-1 is a listed pseudogene. This CDR3 spans 14 amino acids.

This clonotype was seen more than once but under ten times. The V and J genes are TRBV20-1 and TRBJ1-2; no firm D call. Germline CDR1 and CDR2: DFQATT and SNEGSKA (reference sequence). Trimming cost V 6 bases and J 2 bases, with 22 bases left between them. The length of the CDR3 is 16 residues. DNA for the CDR3: TGCAGTGCCAGCTCGGTGCTGGAGGTTAGGAACTATGGCTACACCTTC. Protein product: CSASSVLEVRNYGYTF.

This chain links TRBV7-9 with TRBJ2-2; tentatively, D is TRBD1 (6 bases). The V and J ends lost 5 bases and 4 bases respectively, with 17 bases between them. The V gene's germline CDR1 is SEHNR and CDR2 FQNEAQ (reference sequence). The CDR3 runs to 16 residues. DNA of the CDR3: TGTGCCAGCAGCCCATTTAGGGGGTCGAGCACCGGGGAGCTGTTTTTT. Residues: CASSPFRGSSTGELFF.